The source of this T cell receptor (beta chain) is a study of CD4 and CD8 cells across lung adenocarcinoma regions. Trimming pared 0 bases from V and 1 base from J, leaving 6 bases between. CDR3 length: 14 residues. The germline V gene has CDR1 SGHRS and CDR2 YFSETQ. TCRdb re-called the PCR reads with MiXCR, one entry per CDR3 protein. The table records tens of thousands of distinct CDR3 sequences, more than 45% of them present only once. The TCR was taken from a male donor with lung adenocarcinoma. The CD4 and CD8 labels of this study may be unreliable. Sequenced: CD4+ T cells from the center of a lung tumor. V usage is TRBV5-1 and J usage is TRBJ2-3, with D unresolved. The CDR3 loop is CASSLGKRTDTQYF. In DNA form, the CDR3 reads TGCGCCAGCAGCTTGGGGAAACGCACAGATACGCAGTATTTT.